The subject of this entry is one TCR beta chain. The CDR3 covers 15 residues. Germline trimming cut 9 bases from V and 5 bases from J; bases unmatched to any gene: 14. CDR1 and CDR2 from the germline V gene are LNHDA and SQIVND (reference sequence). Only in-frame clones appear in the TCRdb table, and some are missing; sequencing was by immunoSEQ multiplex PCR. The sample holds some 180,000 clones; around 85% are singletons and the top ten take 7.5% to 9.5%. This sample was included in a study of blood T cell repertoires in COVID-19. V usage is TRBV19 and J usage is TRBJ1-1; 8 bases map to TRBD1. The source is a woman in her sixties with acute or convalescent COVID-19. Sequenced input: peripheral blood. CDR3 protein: CASSSQGAVSTEAFF. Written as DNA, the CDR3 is TGTGCCAGCTCATCGCAGGGGGCTGTATCTACTGAAGCTTTCTTT.